The clone carrying this T cell receptor (beta chain) was picked up a small number of times. This CDR3 contains 13 residues. V lost 5 bases and J lost 3, with 11 bases in between. Germline V gives CDR1 SGHVS, CDR2 FNYEAQ. TCRdb independently ran MiXCR on the reads; one entry per CDR3 protein. The sample has approximately 500,000 distinct CDR3 sequences; approximately 11% are singletons. The sample comes from a study of T cell repertoires in cytomegalovirus infection. In the study overall: Matching HLA type, along with CMV infection, was indicated by public TCR beta signatures.

The TCR was taken from a human donor in good health (CMV status not recorded). Some clones in this sample may be carry-over from other donors' samples. The sample taken for sequencing was PBMCs. V is TRBV7-6 and J is TRBJ2-7; D possibly corresponds to TRBD1 (5 bases). CDR3 nucleotide sequence: TGTGCCAGCAGCCCTTCGACAGTCTACGAGCAGTACTTC. Its translation is CASSPSTVYEQYF. The full variable domain, its missing parts supplied by reference TRBV7-6 and TRBJ2-7, is GAGVSQSPRYKVTKRGQDVALRCDPISGHVSLYWYRQALGQGPEFLTYFNYEAQQDKSGLPNDRFSAERPEGSISTLTIQRTEQRDSAMYRCASSPSTVYEQYFGPGTRLTVT.